The 17 T cell receptor beta chains given below trace back to one sample, sequenced in a study of human T cells and chemical hapten exposure. TCRdb processed the RACE reads anew with MiXCR; each CDR3 protein has one entry. This table holds about 84,000 distinct CDR3 sequences, 10% to 12% found once. Time point specified: patch test 3, about 24 weeks after DPC sensitization. Treatment meaning: therapeutic diphenylcyclopropenone sensitization with weekly scalp DPC. This material consisted of whole blood, taken in connection with sensitization to the hapten diphenylcyclopropenone (DPC). The receptor source for this set is a woman aged 45-65 years with alopecia areata. Some clones in this sample may be carry-over from other donors' samples.

This clonotype was counted ten times or more. The V and J genes are TRBV21-1 and TRBJ1-2. TRBV21-1 is a pseudogene segment. There are 11 residues in the CDR3. The CDR3 region has the DNA TGTGCCAGCCGGGGGGAGGCGGGCTACACCTTC. Residues: CASRGEAGYTF.

This clonotype was detected ten times or more. The V and J genes are TRBV5-1 and TRBJ2-3, with D possibly being TRBD2 (5 bases). The CDR3 loop spans 13 amino acids. Deletions cut 1 base from V and 4 bases from J, with 7 bases between. Per the germline V gene, CDR1 is SGHRS and CDR2 is YFSETQ. The chain's CDR3 is CASSLSGSDTQYF. As DNA, the CDR3 is TGCGCCAGCAGCTTGTCGGGGTCAGATACGCAGTATTTT.

This clonotype was observed a handful of times. The chain carries TRBV14 and TRBJ2-1; D may be TRBD2 (6 bases). V was cut by 4 bases and J by 5 bases, with 12 bases left in between. Germline V CDR1 and CDR2: SGHDN, FVKESK. CDR3 size: 14 residues. CDR3 bases: TGTGCCAGCAGCCCAAGGACTATTAACAATGAGCAGTTCTTC. This codes for CASSPRTINNEQFF.

This clonotype was recorded a few times. The chain combines TRBV29-1 with TRBJ1-1; 8 nucleotides match TRBD1. This CDR3 contains 13 residues. J gave up 6 bases and V 7 bases, and 10 bases lay outside the gene matches. Looked up from germline, CDR1 is SQVTM and CDR2 is ANQGSEA. Here the CDR3 DNA reads TGCAGCGCTCGCCAGGGGGCGCGGGCTGAAGCTTTCTTT. Its protein is CSARQGARAEAFF.

This clonotype was detected many times. The genes are TRBV5-1 and TRBJ1-2, with 7 positions matching TRBD1. Germline V gene data show CDR1 as SGHRS and CDR2 as YFSETQ. Trimming cost V 6 bases and J 0 bases; bases outside gene matches: 5. The CDR3 has 14 amino acids. The CDR3 is CASTRGDPNYGYTF. DNA for the CDR3: TGCGCCAGCACCAGGGGGGATCCTAACTATGGCTACACCTTC.

The chain employs TRBV27 and TRBJ1-2, with D possibly TRBD1 on 5 matching bases. This CDR3 is built from 14 residues. Trimming removed 6 bases at V and 4 bases at J, with 15 bases between. CDR1 and CDR2 (germline): MNHEY, SMNVEV (reference sequence). DNA for the CDR3: TGTGCCAGCAGGGCAGTGGGGCCGCGCTATGGCTACACCTTC. Translation: CASRAVGPRYGYTF.

The chain couples TRBV6-6 to TRBJ1-4; D gene uncertain. The CDR3 has 14 amino acids. Germline V gives CDR1 MNHNY, CDR2 SVGAGI (reference sequence). The V end lost 6 bases, the J end lost 3 bases, and 11 bases lay between the germline ends. The CDR3 loop is CASRAGSSNEKLFF. CDR3 DNA sequence: TGTGCCAGCAGGGCGGGCAGCTCTAATGAAAAACTGTTTTTT.

V and J are TRBV16 and TRBJ1-1; D uncertain. Germline V CDR1 and CDR2: KGHSY, FQNENV. Trimming removed 1 base from V and 1 base from J, with 10 bases in between. The CDR3 is made up of 15 amino acids. The DNA for the CDR3 is TGTGCCAGCAGCCAATATGGGGTGGCGAACACTGAAGCTTTCTTT. This encodes CASSQYGVANTEAFF.

The CDR3 loop is CSAPPPPAGTYEQYF. The CDR3 DNA reads TGCAGTGCTCCTCCCCCCCCTGCGGGCACCTACGAGCAGTACTTC. This rearrangement joins TRBV20-1 to TRBJ2-7, with a tentative D call TRBD2 (5 bases). Germline CDR1 and CDR2: DFQATT and SNEGSKA (reference sequence). Trimming pared 5 bases from V and 2 bases from J, leaving 19 bases between. This CDR3 comprises 15 residues.

The V and J genes are TRBV30 and TRBJ1-5; TRBD1 matches at 7 bases. Looked up from germline, CDR1 is GTSNPN and CDR2 is SVGIG (reference sequence). J was trimmed by 0 bases and V by 2 bases; bases with no gene match: 4. CDR3 size: 15 residues. Written as DNA, the CDR3 is TGTGCCTGGAGTCTAGGGGGCCCTAGCAATCAGCCCCAGCATTTT. It yields the protein CAWSLGGPSNQPQHF. Based on the CDR3 plus reference TRBV30 and TRBJ1-5, the full variable domain is SQTIHQWPATLVQPVGSPLSLECTVEGTSNPNLYWYRQAAGRGLQLLFYSVGIGQISSEVPQNLSASRPQDRQFILSSKKLLLSDSGFYLCAWSLGGPSNQPQHFGDGTRLSIL.

The chain employs TRBV29-1 and TRBJ1-1; D remains ambiguous. CDR1 and CDR2 from the germline V gene are SQVTM and ANQGSEA. The CDR3 totals 13 residues. Trimming removed 3 bases from V and 1 base from J, with 9 bases in between. Written as DNA, the CDR3 is TGCAGCGTTGATCGGGGATCGAACACTGAAGCTTTCTTT. Its protein is CSVDRGSNTEAFF.

This clonotype appeared many times. The chain combines TRBV20-1 with TRBJ1-6, with D perhaps matching TRBD1 (5 bases). Germline CDR1 and CDR2: DFQATT and SNEGSKA (reference sequence). Deletions cut 5 bases from V and 0 bases from J, with 11 bases between. The length of the CDR3 is 15 residues. The CDR3 sequence: CSAPDRSSYNSPLHF. The CDR3 bases are TGCAGTGCTCCCGACAGAAGCTCCTATAATTCACCCCTCCACTTT.

A few counts support this clonotype. The chain recombines TRBV12-3 or TRBV12-4 with TRBJ2-2; D is possibly TRBD2 (5 bases). V lost 6 bases to trimming and J lost 3 bases, with 14 bases between them. The CDR3 loop spans 15 amino acids. The CDR3 sequence: CASSPRATYTGELFF. CDR3 coding DNA: TGTGCCAGCAGCCCGAGGGCTACCTACACCGGGGAGCTGTTTTTT.

This clonotype showed up many times. The chain links TRBV6-6 to TRBJ2-6; D gene uncertain. Trimming removed 8 bases from V and 2 bases from J, with 7 bases in between. The CDR3 runs to 13 residues. The germline V gene has CDR1 MNHNY and CDR2 SVGAGI (reference sequence). The CDR3 DNA reads TGTGCCAGCGAGGCAGCTGGGGCCAACGTCCTGACTTTC. It codes for CASEAAGANVLTF.

CDR3 sequence (DNA): TGTGCCAGCAGCTTACGGATCCAAGAGACCCAGTACTTC. Encoded protein: CASSLRIQETQYF. This rearrangement joins TRBV11-1 to TRBJ2-5; D is ambiguous. Germline lookup yields CDR1 SGHAT and CDR2 FQDESV (reference sequence). Trimming took off 2 bases at V and 1 base at J, with 5 bases between the two ends. The CDR3 is made up of 13 amino acids.

V gene TRBV3-1 combines with J gene TRBJ2-2; D is unresolved. With 2 bases removed from V and 3 bases from J, the gap between germline ends came to 1 base. The germline CDR1 and CDR2 sequences are LGHDT and YNNKEL (reference sequence). The CDR3 is 12 residues long. The DNA of the CDR3 is TGTGCCAGCAGCCAACACACCGGGGAGCTGTTTTTT. This translates into CASSQHTGELFF.

J is TRBJ2-4 and V is TRBV30, with D possibly TRBD2 on 5 matching bases. From germline, CDR1 is GTSNPN and CDR2 SVGIG (reference sequence). V lost 3 bases and J lost 5, with 14 bases in between. CDR3 length: 14 residues. CDR3 sequence: CAWRREFPQNIQYF. The CDR3, as DNA: TGTGCCTGGAGGAGGGAATTCCCCCAAAACATTCAGTACTTC.